A selection of T cell receptor beta chains follows, all from one sample in a study of T cell responses to AZD1222 COVID-19 vaccine. Profiling relied on immunoSEQ multiplex PCR, and the TCRdb table lists in-frame clones only, not all of them. The sample contains approximately 150,000 clones, 80% to 95% of which appear only once. Source: peripheral blood, taken 28 days after the second AZD1222 dose. The receptors shown here come from an adult who received the AZD1222 COVID-19 vaccine. Each CDR3 is given with its conserved first and last residue.

TRBJ2-2 TRBV12-3/TRBV12-4 CASSVTGELFF
TRBJ1-4 TRBV4-1 CASSRDRGLTNEKLFF
TRBJ2-1 TRBV9 CASSVRASGGAVLTNEQFF
TRBJ1-4 TRBV19 CASKEVGVSKEKLFF
TRBJ2-3 TRBV6-5 CASRGGGGTRDTQYF
TRBJ1-2 TRBV7-2 CASSSQPAVGGDGYTF
TRBJ2-5 TRBV5-1 CASSWGTSGGQETQYF
TRBJ2-7 TRBV28 CASSLTGLAGGGVREQYF
TRBJ2-4 TRBV7-2 CASSLGGGYKNIQYF
TRBJ2-7 TRBV19 CASGTSGSYEQYF
TRBJ2-1 TRBV7-3 CASSLLGGPGEQFF
TRBJ2-7 TRBV14 CASSQTTHYEQYF
TRBJ2-3 TRBV3-1/TRBV3-2 CASSQGDTQYF
TRBJ1-6 TRBV19 CASRQRSYNSPLHF
TRBJ1-3 TRBV19 CASSPDTSGNTIYF
TRBJ1-5 TRBV25-1 CASSEGQFSNQPQHF
TRBJ2-7 TRBV12-3/TRBV12-4 CASSHSQGNEQYF
TRBJ2-1 TRBV10-3 CAIIGSLGFGNNEQFF
TRBJ1-3 TRBV5-4 CASSLTGFGNTIYF
TRBJ2-7 TRBV10-3 CAIRTGGLSYEQYF
TRBJ1-4 TRBV28 CASSAEQGRREKLFF
TRBJ2-5 TRBV7-2 CASSFRRRAQETQYF
TRBJ2-3 TRBV6-5 CASSQTGGVTDTQYF
TRBJ2-7 TRBV11-2 CASSSGQWVEQYF
TRBJ2-5 TRBV4-1 CASSRSTGDQETQYF
TRBJ1-2 TRBV6-4 CASSDSGGNHGYTF
TRBJ2-7 TRBV7-9 CASSPSRGARSYEQYF
TRBJ1-6 TRBV21-1 CASSSIQGRPNSPLHF
TRBJ2-7 TRBV3-1/TRBV3-2 CASSQSWNELAGLYEQYF
TRBJ2-3 TRBV3-1/TRBV3-2 CASSQEVGGADTQYF
TRBJ2-3 TRBV5-1 CASSFSGGPGDTQYF